This entry is about one TCR beta chain. What it recognizes is unknown. Libraries were prepared by immunoSEQ multiplex PCR; TCRdb keeps only in-frame clonotypes and omits some of them. This sample carries tens of thousands of clones, roughly 86% of them seen once, and the ten largest clones take about 2.1%. These data are taken from a study of OX40 agonist ivuxolimab in advanced cancers. Overall study results and limits: Patients who responded partially at 0.1-3.0 mg/kg showed clonal expansion ranking among the lowest.

Looked up from germline, CDR1 is MNHEY and CDR2 is SVGAGI. V lost 8 bases and J lost 1; bases outside the gene matches: 3. The CDR3 is made up of 14 amino acids. The chain links TRBV6-5 to TRBJ2-2; TRBD1 agrees at 8 bases. The receptor's source is an adult with an advanced solid tumor such as melanoma, head and neck, liver or kidney cancer. Here the sequenced sample was CD4+ or CD8+ T cells sorted from blood, taken in a trial of the OX40 agonist ivuxolimab. CDR3 sequence reads: CASRDRRNTGELFF. CDR3 in DNA: TGTGCCAGCCGGGACAGGAGGAACACCGGGGAGCTGTTTTTT.